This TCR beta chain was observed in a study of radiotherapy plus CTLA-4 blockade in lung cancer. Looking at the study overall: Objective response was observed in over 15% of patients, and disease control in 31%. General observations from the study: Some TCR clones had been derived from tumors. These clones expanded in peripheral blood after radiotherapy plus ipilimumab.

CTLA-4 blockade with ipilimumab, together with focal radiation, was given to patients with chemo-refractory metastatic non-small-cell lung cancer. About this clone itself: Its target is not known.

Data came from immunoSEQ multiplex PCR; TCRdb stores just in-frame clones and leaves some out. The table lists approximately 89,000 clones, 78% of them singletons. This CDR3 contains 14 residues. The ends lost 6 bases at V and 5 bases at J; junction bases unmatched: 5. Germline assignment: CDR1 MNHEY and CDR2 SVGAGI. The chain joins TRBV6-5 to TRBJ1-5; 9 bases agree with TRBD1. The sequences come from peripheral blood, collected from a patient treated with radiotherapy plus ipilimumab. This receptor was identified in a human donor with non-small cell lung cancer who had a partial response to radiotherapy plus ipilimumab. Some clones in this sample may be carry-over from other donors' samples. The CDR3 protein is CASRRGQGYQPQHF. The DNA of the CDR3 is TGTGCCAGCAGGAGGGGACAGGGATATCAGCCCCAGCATTTT.